Shown below are 5 T cell receptor beta chains from a single sample sequenced in a study of blood T cells in healthy people across ages. The use of a sample-barcoded 5' primer and a J-beta primer mix characterized a second PCR of 7 to 11 cycles. TCRdb reanalysed the 5' RACE reads using MiXCR and keeps one entry per CDR3 protein. The table has about 800,000 distinct CDR3 sequences, roughly 60% seen once. The sample was blood. All receptors derive from a man aged 30 to 39 in good health.

This clonotype was seen a handful of times. The rearrangement links TRBV5-1 to TRBJ2-7; a possible D gene is TRBD2 (5 bases). CDR1 SGHRS and CDR2 YFSETQ come from the germline V gene. The CDR3 is 14 amino acids. Trimming took off 4 bases at V and 3 bases at J, with 14 bases between the two ends. The CDR3 protein is CASSVFRGGYEQYF. In DNA, the CDR3 is TGCGCCAGCAGCGTGTTTAGAGGAGGCTACGAGCAGTACTTC.

The chain recombines TRBV7-2 with TRBJ2-1; 9 nucleotides agree with TRBD2. V lost 3 bases and J lost 6; bases outside the gene matches: 21. There are 20 residues in the CDR3. Germline lookup yields CDR1 SGHTA and CDR2 FQGNSA. CDR3 nucleotides: TGTGCCAGCAGCTTTTACAGGGATGCTTTTCTTAGCGGGAGCAGCAATGAGCAGTTCTTC. Protein: CASSFYRDAFLSGSSNEQFF.

This chain joins TRBV11-2 and TRBJ1-1, with D possibly being TRBD1 (5 bases). V was trimmed by 1 base and J by 12 bases, leaving 15 bases between them. Looked up from germline, CDR1 is SGHAT and CDR2 is FQNNGV. The length of the CDR3 is 13 residues. This CDR3 reads CASSLGSGRGTFF. DNA for the CDR3: TGTGCCAGCAGCTTAGGGTCGGGGCGGGGAACTTTCTTT.

This clonotype has a handful of counts. V and J are TRBV29-1 and TRBJ2-1; 10 bases are a match to TRBD2. With 3 bases clipped from V and 7 bases from J, the junction kept 12 bases outside the gene matches. The CDR3 consists of 16 residues. Germline V gene lookup returns CDR1 SQVTM and CDR2 ANQGSEA. CDR3 DNA sequence: TGCAGCGTTGACGGTAGGGGGCTAGCGGGAGAAAATGAGCAGTTCTTC. Protein sequence: CSVDGRGLAGENEQFF.

This chain uses TRBV29-1 with TRBJ2-5; weak D call: TRBD2 (6 bases). CDR1 SQVTM and CDR2 ANQGSEA come from the germline V gene. Trimming shortened V by 4 bases and J by 9 bases, and 18 bases separated the two germline ends. This CDR3 is built from 13 residues. CDR3 nucleotide sequence: TGCAGCGTTGTTACCTCCGTAGCGGTGGCCCAGTACTTC. It specifies CSVVTSVAVAQYF.